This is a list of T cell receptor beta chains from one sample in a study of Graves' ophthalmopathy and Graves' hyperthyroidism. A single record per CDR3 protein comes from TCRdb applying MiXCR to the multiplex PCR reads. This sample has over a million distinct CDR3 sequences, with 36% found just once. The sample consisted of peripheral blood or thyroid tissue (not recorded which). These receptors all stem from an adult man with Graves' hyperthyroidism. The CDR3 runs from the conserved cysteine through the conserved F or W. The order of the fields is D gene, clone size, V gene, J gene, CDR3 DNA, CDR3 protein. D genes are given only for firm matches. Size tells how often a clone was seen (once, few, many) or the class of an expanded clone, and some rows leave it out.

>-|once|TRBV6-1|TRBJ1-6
TGTGCCAGCAGTGACCACCGGGACGGTAATTCACCCCTCCACTTT
CASSDHRDGNSPLHF
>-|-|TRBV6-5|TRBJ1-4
TGTGCCAGCAGGGTTAAAAAACCGTTTTTT
CASRVKKPFF
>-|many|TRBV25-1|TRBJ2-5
TGTGCCAGCAGTGAACCGACCCGGGGGGCGGAAGAGACCCAGTACTTC
CASSEPTRGAEETQYF
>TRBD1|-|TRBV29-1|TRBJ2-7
TGCAGCGTGGCACCGGGACAGGGGGCCGAGCAGTACTTC
CSVAPGQGAEQYF
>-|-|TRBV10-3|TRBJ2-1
TGTGCCACGAGGACGGAGAACAATGAGCAGTTCTTC
CATRTENNEQFF
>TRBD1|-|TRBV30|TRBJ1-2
TGTGCCCTTTACGGACAGGGGGGTGGCTACACCTTC
CALYGQGGGYTF
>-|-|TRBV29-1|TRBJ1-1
TGCAGCTTAGGAGTTACGGGCACTGAAGCTTTCTTT
CSLGVTGTEAFF
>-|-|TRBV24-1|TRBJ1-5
TGTGCCACATCCACCCCCAGGGCCGGGCTGTGGGGCAATCAGCCCCAGCATTTT
CATSTPRAGLWGNQPQHF
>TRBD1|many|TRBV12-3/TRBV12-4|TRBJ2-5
TGTGCCAGCAGTGGACAGGGCAAATCCGAGACCCAGTACTTC
CASSGQGKSETQYF
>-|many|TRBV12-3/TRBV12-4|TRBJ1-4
TGTGCCAGCAGTAGTCATCCTCGGGGTGTCTTGGGTGAAAAACTGTTTTTT
CASSSHPRGVLGEKLFF
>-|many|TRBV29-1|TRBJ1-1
TGCAGCGTTGGGGTTGGAACCGCTGAAGCTTTCTTT
CSVGVGTAEAFF
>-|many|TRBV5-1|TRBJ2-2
TGCGCCAGCAGCTCGGCAGGGAACACCGGGGAGCTGTTTTTT
CASSSAGNTGELFF
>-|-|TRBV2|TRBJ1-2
TGTGCCAGCAGCCAGGGACGGGTAAACTATGGCTACACCTTC
CASSQGRVNYGYTF
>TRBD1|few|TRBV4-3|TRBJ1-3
TGCGCCAGCAGCCAAGAGACCGACACGACAGGGGATTCGTGG
CASSQETDTTGDSW
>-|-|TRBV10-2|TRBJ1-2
TGCGCCAGCAGTGCCGGGTACACCTATGGCTACACCTTC
CASSAGYTYGYTF
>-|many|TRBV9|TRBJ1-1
TGTGCCAGCAGCGTAGGGTCTAGGGCAGGGTGGACTTTCTTT
CASSVGSRAGWTFF
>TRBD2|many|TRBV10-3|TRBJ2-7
TGTGCCATCAGTGAGTCTTTGGCGGGAGTGCACTTC
CAISESLAGVHF
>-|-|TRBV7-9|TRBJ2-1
TGTGCCAGCAGCCCTTACGCCGATCGTGGGGAAACGAATGAGCAGTTCTTC
CASSPYADRGETNEQFF
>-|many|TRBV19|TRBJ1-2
TGTGCCAGTATCCCCTCCGGCAGGGAGAACTATGGCTACACCTTC
CASIPSGRENYGYTF
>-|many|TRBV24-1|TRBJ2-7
TGTGCCACCAGTGAGCACAGGTTTGGCGAGCAGTACTTC
CATSEHRFGEQYF
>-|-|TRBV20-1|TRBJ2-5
TGCAGTGCTAGCGTAACAGGGGGGGCCCAGTACTTC
CSASVTGGAQYF
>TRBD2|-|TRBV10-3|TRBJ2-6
TGTGCCACCTGGGCGGGGGAAGGGGCCAACGTCCTGACTTTC
CATWAGEGANVLTF
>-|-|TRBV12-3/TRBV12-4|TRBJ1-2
TGTGCCACTTACACCAACTATGGCTACACCTTC
CATYTNYGYTF
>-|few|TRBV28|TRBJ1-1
TGTGCCAGCAGCCATAGGGGGATTACTGAAGCTTTCTTT
CASSHRGITEAFF
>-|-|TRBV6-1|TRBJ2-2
TGTGCCAGCACCAGGGACTTTCGTGCCGGGGAGCTGTTTTTT
CASTRDFRAGELFF
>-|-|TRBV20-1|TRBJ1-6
TGCAGTGCTAGCGGGACAACACCCCTCCACTTT
CSASGTTPLHF
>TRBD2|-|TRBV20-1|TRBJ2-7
TGCACCGCAAAAAAAGCCGGGACTAGCGGGAGGGCGGGGGAGCAGTACTTC
CTAKKAGTSGRAGEQYF
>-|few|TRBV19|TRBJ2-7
TGTGCCAGCTCATTCCGGGACTTAGCCTACGAGCAGTACTTC
CASSFRDLAYEQYF
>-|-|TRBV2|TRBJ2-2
TGTGCCAGCAGAGACTTCCTGGGCTTCTTCCTAGGGGAGCTGTTTTTT
CASRDFLGFFLGELFF
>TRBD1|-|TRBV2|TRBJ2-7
TGTGCCAGCATTGCAGGACAGGGGTTCTCCTACGAGCAGTACTTC
CASIAGQGFSYEQYF
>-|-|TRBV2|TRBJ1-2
TGTGCCGGCAAGGTGTCGGGATGGAGCTACACCTTC
CAGKVSGWSYTF
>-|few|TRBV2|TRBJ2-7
TGTGCCAGCACTGAGGAGCGATCCTACGAGCAGTACTTC
CASTEERSYEQYF
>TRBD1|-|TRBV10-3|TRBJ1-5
TGTGCCATCAGCTGGACAGGGCGACAGCCCCAGCATTTT
CAISWTGRQPQHF
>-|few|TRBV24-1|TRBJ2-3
TGTGCCACCAGTGACCCCAAGACATTCACAGATACGCAGTATTTT
CATSDPKTFTDTQYF
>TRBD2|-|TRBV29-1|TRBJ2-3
TGCAGCGTTGAGGCCGATAGCGGGAGCACAGATACGCAGTATTTT
CSVEADSGSTDTQYF
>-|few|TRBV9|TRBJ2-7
TGTGCCAGCAGCGCCAAAGGCTCGGGCGAGCAGTACTTC
CASSAKGSGEQYF
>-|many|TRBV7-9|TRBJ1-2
TGTGCCAGCAGCAGCAACCTTGACATATCTGGCTACACCTTC
CASSSNLDISGYTF
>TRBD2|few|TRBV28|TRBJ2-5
TGTGCCAGCAGCACGGGCGGGAGCATGTGGCAAGAGACCCAGTACTTC
CASSTGGSMWQETQYF
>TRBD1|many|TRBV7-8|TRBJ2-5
TGTGCCAGCAGCACCCCCAGGGGGTCGGCAGAGACCCAGTACTTC
CASSTPRGSAETQYF
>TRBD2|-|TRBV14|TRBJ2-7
TGTGCCAGCAGCCAACCAGGGACTACCTACGAGCAGTACTTC
CASSQPGTTYEQYF